The 29 T cell receptor beta chains in this list originate from one sample, sequenced in a study of PD-L1 blockade in urothelial cancer. Time point given: pretreatment peripheral blood. Clones were read by immunoSEQ multiplex PCR, and TCRdb kept only the in-frame ones, dropping some. The sample carries 70,000 to 75,000 clones, around 90% recorded once. The material was PBMCs, obtained around atezolizumab (anti-PD-L1) treatment. The receptors come from a man aged 70 or older with urothelial cancer.

V gene TRBV10-3 combines with J gene TRBJ2-7; 8 bases agree with TRBD1. The V gene end was trimmed by 7 bases and the J gene end by 0 bases; junction bases not matched to a gene: 8. This CDR3 is 15 amino acids long. Per the germline V gene, CDR1 is ENHRY and CDR2 is SYGVKD. Written as DNA, the CDR3 is TGTGCCATCACTGAAAGGACAGGGCCCTCCTACGAGCAGTACTTC. Translating gives CAITERTGPSYEQYF.

This sequence joins TRBV6-6 and TRBJ2-7; 8 nucleotides align to TRBD2. The germline gives CDR1 MNHNY, CDR2 SVGAGI (reference sequence). Losses at the gene ends were 2 bases for V and 6 bases for J; bases not matched to a gene: 6. This CDR3 spans 14 amino acids. The CDR3, as DNA: TGTGCCAGCAGTTACGTTAGCGGGACTTCCGAGCAGTACTTC. Translated: CASSYVSGTSEQYF.

In this sample, this clone turned up once. The V call is TRBV7-2, the J call TRBJ2-7; no definite D call. This CDR3 comprises 14 residues. Germline loops: CDR1 SGHTA, CDR2 FQGNSA. Trimming removed 1 base at V and 2 bases at J, with 9 bases between. The CDR3 DNA sequence: TGTGCCAGCAGCTTAGTTGTCGGTCCCTACGAGCAGTACTTC. Translation: CASSLVVGPYEQYF.

J is TRBJ2-7 and V is TRBV19, with D unclear. Looked up from germline, CDR1 is LNHDA and CDR2 is SQIVND (reference sequence). Trimming left V 3 bases short and J 7 bases short, with 19 bases between. CDR3 length equals 15 residues. CDR3 sequence reads: CASSIYQADYLEQYF. The CDR3, as DNA: TGTGCCAGTAGTATTTACCAAGCCGATTATCTGGAGCAGTACTTC.

The chain recombines TRBV11-2 with TRBJ2-7; 9 nucleotides agree with TRBD2. The V segment lost 1 base and the J segment 6 bases; nucleotides outside the gene matches: 1. CDR1 SGHAT and CDR2 FQNNGV come from the germline V gene. The CDR3 consists of 13 residues. Here the CDR3 reads CASSLGGGGEQYF. The DNA for the CDR3 is TGTGCCAGCAGCTTAGGCGGGGGGGGCGAGCAGTACTTC.

The chain uses TRBV9 and TRBJ2-1; D not certain. Germline V gene lookup returns CDR1 SGDLS and CDR2 YYNGEE. Trimming took off 3 bases at V and 8 bases at J, with 15 bases between the two ends. The CDR3 runs to 14 residues. The CDR3 region is CASSAHEASHEQFF. The CDR3 DNA sequence: TGTGCCAGCAGCGCCCACGAGGCCAGCCATGAGCAGTTCTTC.

This clone was recorded once. The chain links TRBV19 to TRBJ2-2; D is perhaps TRBD2 (6 bases). CDR1 and CDR2 from the germline V gene are LNHDA and SQIVND (reference sequence). This CDR3 is built from 16 residues. The V and J ends lost 0 bases and 5 bases respectively, with 13 bases between them. CDR3 nucleotide sequence: TGTGCCAGTAGTATAGATGGAGGGCGCCTTACCGGGGAGCTGTTTTTT. Its protein is CASSIDGGRLTGELFF. The complete variable domain, with remaining parts taken from reference TRBV19 and TRBJ2-2, reads DGGITQSPKYLFRKEGQNVTLSCEQNLNHDAMYWYRQDPGQGLRLIYYSQIVNDFQKGDIAEGYSVSREKKESFPLTVTSAQKNPTAFYLCASSIDGGRLTGELFFGEGSRLTVL.

The chain employs TRBV13 and TRBJ2-7, with D unclear. CDR1 and CDR2 from the germline V gene are PRHDT and FYEKMQ (reference sequence). V was cut by 0 bases and J by 3 bases, with 3 bases left in between. The CDR3 consists of 12 residues. The CDR3 loop is CASSLGLYEQYF. The CDR3 DNA is TGTGCCAGCAGCTTAGGCCTCTACGAGCAGTACTTC.

This clone was seen a few times. The chain uses TRBV27 and TRBJ2-2, with TRBD2 matching over 7 bases. The V gene's germline CDR1 is MNHEY and CDR2 SMNVEV (reference sequence). The CDR3 is 13 amino acids. J lost 6 bases, V lost 2 bases, and 0 bases had no gene match. CDR3 amino acids: CASSLRGAGELFF. CDR3 coding DNA: TGTGCCAGCAGTTTACGGGGGGCCGGGGAGCTGTTTTTT.

This rearrangement joins TRBV4-1 to TRBJ2-1, with TRBD1 as a possible D gene (6 bases). The CDR3 consists of 16 residues. The germline CDR1 and CDR2 sequences are MGHRA and YSYEKL. Trimming removed 0 bases at V and 4 bases at J, with 13 bases between. CDR3 DNA sequence: TGCGCCAGCAGCCAAGAGTACAGGGAGCCTTACAATGAGCAGTTCTTC. Protein sequence: CASSQEYREPYNEQFF.

CDR3 bases: TGTGCCAGCAGCTTAACCAGGGGGCCGGGGGCCAACGTCCTGACTTTC. This codes for CASSLTRGPGANVLTF. The chain recombines TRBV7-3 with TRBJ2-6; 8 nucleotides line up with TRBD1. CDR1 is SGHTA and CDR2 is FQGTGA in the germline V gene. The length of the CDR3 is 16 residues. Trimming at V came to 0 bases and at J to 4 bases, leaving 2 bases not matched to a gene.

V and J are TRBV5-1 and TRBJ2-5, with a possible D match to TRBD2 (5 bases). CDR3 size: 13 residues. CDR1 is SGHRS, CDR2 YFSETQ, per germline. Trimming removed 4 bases from V and 7 bases from J, with 14 bases in between. CDR3 protein: CASSPLRTRTQYF. CDR3 nucleotides: TGCGCCAGCAGCCCGTTACGGACTCGGACCCAGTACTTC. The full variable domain, rest sourced from reference TRBV5-1 and TRBJ2-5, is KAGVTQTPRYLIKTRGQQVTLSCSPISGHRSVSWYQQTPGQGLQFLFEYFSETQRNKGNFPGRFSGRQFSNSRSEMNVSTLELGDSALYLCASSPLRTRTQYFGPGTRLLVL.

The chain has TRBV30 and TRBJ2-5; 8 bases map to TRBD2. V lost 4 bases and J lost 5; bases outside the gene matches: 12. CDR3 size: 15 residues. Germline values: CDR1 GTSNPN, CDR2 SVGIG (reference sequence). CDR3 bases: TGTGCCTGGAAGGAGGGAGTGGTAGCGGGGGAGACCCAGTACTTC. It yields the protein CAWKEGVVAGETQYF. Full variable domain (remainder filled in from reference TRBV30 and TRBJ2-5): SQTIHQWPATLVQPVGSPLSLECTVEGTSNPNLYWYRQAAGRGLQLLFYSVGIGQISSEVPQNLSASRPQDRQFILSSKKLLLSDSGFYLCAWKEGVVAGETQYFGPGTRLLVL.

The V gene is TRBV11-3, the J gene TRBJ2-1; 10 nucleotides line up with TRBD2. The CDR3 spans 15 residues. CDR1 and CDR2 from the germline V gene are SGHNT and YENEEA. V was clipped by 3 bases and J by 7 bases; unmatched bases: 6. The CDR3 here is CASSLASGSVNEQFF. In nucleotides, the CDR3 is TGTGCCAGCAGCTTGGCTAGCGGGAGTGTGAATGAGCAGTTCTTC. Complete variable domain (other parts from reference TRBV11-3 and TRBJ2-1): EAGVVQSPRYKIIEKKQPVAFWCNPISGHNTLYWYLQNLGQGPELLIRYENEEAVDDSQLPKDRFSAERLKGVDSTLKIQPAELGDSAVYLCASSLASGSVNEQFFGPGTRLTVL.

The chain employs TRBV28 and TRBJ1-2; 10 positions agree with TRBD1. With 6 bases clipped from V and 5 bases from J, the junction kept 9 bases outside the gene matches. The CDR3 loop spans 15 amino acids. In germline, CDR1 is MDHEN, CDR2 SYDVKM. CDR3 nucleotide sequence: TGTGCCAGCAGCCCGGGACAGGGGACCCTATATGGCTACACCTTC. Protein: CASSPGQGTLYGYTF.

The chain carries TRBV5-4 and TRBJ1-1, with 8 positions matching TRBD1. Per germline, CDR1 SGHNT and CDR2 YYREEE (reference sequence). CDR3 length equals 14 residues. Unmatched junction bases numbered 3, after V lost 0 bases and J lost 5 bases. CDR3 DNA sequence: TGTGCCAGCAGCTTGGTGCAGGGGGCTACTGAAGCTTTCTTT. Its translation: CASSLVQGATEAFF.

The V call is TRBV11-2, the J call TRBJ2-7; weak D call: TRBD2 (5 bases). CDR1 and CDR2 (germline): SGHAT, FQNNGV. This CDR3 has 15 amino acids. Trimming stripped 0 bases from V and 7 bases from J, with 16 bases between. The CDR3 here is CASSLDRITTGEQYF. CDR3 bases: TGTGCCAGCAGCTTAGATCGGATTACAACGGGGGAGCAGTACTTC.

The DNA of the CDR3 is TGTGCCAGCAGTCCCCCCCGGCAGGGGGCATCAGGCGAGCAGTACTTC. Translating it yields CASSPPRQGASGEQYF. This chain uses TRBV28 with TRBJ2-7, with 8 bases matching TRBD1. The junction had 15 bases not matched to a gene; V was cut back by 5 bases and J by 6 bases. The CDR3 spans 16 residues. CDR1 and CDR2 (germline): MDHEN, SYDVKM. The whole variable domain, filled in from reference TRBV28 and TRBJ2-7, reads DVKVTQSSRYLVKRTGEKVFLECVQDMDHENMFWYRQDPGLGLRLIYFSYDVKMKEKGDIPEGYSVSREKKERFSLILESASTNQTSMYLCASSPPRQGASGEQYFGPGTRLTVT.

CDR3 amino acids: CASSRYGEGIQPQHF. DNA for the CDR3: TGTGCCAGCTCACGCTATGGGGAGGGCATTCAGCCCCAGCATTTT. This chain links TRBV18 with TRBJ1-5; D gene ambiguous. Trimming took off 4 bases at V and 6 bases at J, with 16 bases between the two ends. There are 15 residues in the CDR3. Germline values: CDR1 KGHSH, CDR2 LQKENI.

The chain has TRBV2 and TRBJ1-4; TRBD1 aligns across 9 bases. The V gene's germline CDR1 is SNHLY and CDR2 FYNNEI. This CDR3 has 14 amino acids. The V gene end was trimmed by 6 bases and the J gene end by 7 bases; junction bases not matched to a gene: 6. CDR3 bases: TGTGCCAGCAGAGGAACAGGGGGCAGTGAAAAACTGTTTTTT. Translated, it gives CASRGTGGSEKLFF.

The gene calls are TRBV7-6 and TRBJ2-7, with TRBD2 matching 10 bases. The CDR3 loop spans 15 amino acids. V dropped 6 bases and J dropped 3; count of bases not matched to a gene: 8. Per the germline V gene, CDR1 is SGHVS and CDR2 is FNYEAQ. The CDR3 nucleotides are TGTGCCAGCAGTCCTCGGACTAGCGGATACTACGAGCAGTACTTC. Translating it yields CASSPRTSGYYEQYF.

The chain is built from TRBV12-5 and TRBJ2-7, with 14 bases lining up with TRBD2. The junction had 15 bases not matched to a gene; V was cut back by 0 bases and J by 11 bases. This CDR3 region has 18 residues. Germline loops: CDR1 LGHNT, CDR2 FRNRAP. As DNA, the CDR3 is TGTGCTAGTGGTTTGGTAGAGACCCGCGGGACTAGCGGGGGAATGGAGTACTTC. It is translated as CASGLVETRGTSGGMEYF.

The rearrangement joins TRBV12-5 to TRBJ2-7, with TRBD2 matching 13 bases. V dropped 2 bases and J dropped 6; count of bases not matched to a gene: 4. The CDR3 is 15 amino acids. Germline values: CDR1 LGHNT, CDR2 FRNRAP. In nucleotides, the CDR3 is TGTGCTAGTGGTTTGAAACTAGCGGGAGGGCTCGAGCAGTACTTC. Its translation is CASGLKLAGGLEQYF.

The chain uses TRBV18 and TRBJ2-5, with no clear D. CDR3 size: 11 residues. CDR1 is KGHSH, CDR2 LQKENI, per germline. Trimming took off 4 bases at V and 2 bases at J, with 2 bases between the two ends. In DNA form, the CDR3 reads TGTGCCAGCTCACTACAAGAGACCCAGTACTTC. Its protein product is CASSLQETQYF.

V is TRBV29-1 and J is TRBJ2-7, with 7 nucleotides matching TRBD2. The CDR3 covers 13 residues. Trimming cost V 4 bases and J 0 bases; bases outside gene matches: 3. Germline-derived CDR1 and CDR2 are SQVTM and ANQGSEA. For the CDR3, the DNA is TGCAGCGTTGGTCGGGGGGACTCCTACGAGCAGTACTTC. It translates to CSVGRGDSYEQYF.

This clone was counted between two and nine times. V and J are TRBV19 and TRBJ2-6; D is uncertain. The CDR3 contains 15 residues. Per the germline V gene, CDR1 is LNHDA and CDR2 is SQIVND (reference sequence). Trimming cost V 1 base and J 1 base, with 5 bases left between them. The CDR3 DNA reads as TGTGCCAGTAGTATAGGTCAATCTGGGGCCAACGTCCTGACTTTC. Protein: CASSIGQSGANVLTF.

This chain links TRBV5-1 with TRBJ2-2; a possible D gene is TRBD1 (6 bases). The CDR3 has 15 amino acids. The V end lost 2 bases, the J end lost 0 bases, and 8 bases lay between the germline ends. The germline gives CDR1 SGHRS, CDR2 YFSETQ. The CDR3 nucleotides read TGCGCCAGCAGCTTCAGGGGCCCGAACACCGGGGAGCTGTTTTTT. It is translated as CASSFRGPNTGELFF. Combining the CDR3 with reference TRBV5-1 and TRBJ2-2 gives the whole variable domain KAGVTQTPRYLIKTRGQQVTLSCSPISGHRSVSWYQQTPGQGLQFLFEYFSETQRNKGNFPGRFSGRQFSNSRSEMNVSTLELGDSALYLCASSFRGPNTGELFFGEGSRLTVL.

The gene calls are TRBV11-2 and TRBJ2-7; D not resolved. The germline CDR1 and CDR2 sequences are SGHAT and FQNNGV. CDR3 length equals 13 residues. Trimming stripped 1 base from V and 3 bases from J, with 7 bases between. The CDR3 DNA sequence: TGTGCCAGCAGCTTAGCCTATTTCTACGAGCAGTACTTC. Protein: CASSLAYFYEQYF.

The chain employs TRBV2 and TRBJ1-4; TRBD1 matches 10 bases. The germline gives CDR1 SNHLY, CDR2 FYNNEI. The trim removed 8 bases at V and 8 bases at J, leaving 5 bases unmatched. This CDR3 comprises 13 residues. CDR3 coding DNA: TGTGCCAGCGGGGGACAGGGGTACGAAAAACTGTTTTTT. This sequence encodes CASGGQGYEKLFF.